The 3 T cell receptor beta chains below all came from one sample that was sequenced in a study of CD8 T cells in ankylosing spondylitis (dated by TCRdb to between 2016 and 2019). Libraries were built with 5' RACE. Instrument used: Illumina HiSeq 2500. Using fastp trimming at Q25 and MiXCR clonotype assembly, TCRdb reanalyzed the public sequencing data and kept in-frame beta chains. Every distinct CDR3 protein forms one entry, paired with its most common genes and DNA. Recorded for this sample are about 150,000 distinct CDR3 sequences; about 6.7% of them occurred a single time. The biggest ten clones account for 9.5% to 15% of the sample. Material for sequencing was blood, either unsorted or a sorted T cell fraction (not recorded which). The receptor set was obtained from a female donor with ankylosing spondylitis or in good health (not recorded which).

The CDR3 sequence is CASSSAGGHTGELFF. The CDR3 bases are TGTGCCAGTAGTTCAGCGGGGGGTCACACCGGGGAGCTGTTTTTT. The chain has TRBV19 and TRBJ2-2, with TRBD2 matching 9 bases. The length of the CDR3 is 15 residues. The trim removed 5 bases at V and 3 bases at J, leaving 4 bases unmatched. CDR1 is LNHDA and CDR2 is SQIVND in the germline V gene (reference sequence).

This clonotype was seen at least ten times. This rearrangement joins TRBV20-1 to TRBJ2-1, with TRBD2 identical over 12 bases. Trimming at V came to 2 bases and at J to 4 bases, leaving 9 bases not matched to a gene. The germline V gene encodes CDR1 DFQATT and CDR2 SNEGSKA (reference sequence). This CDR3 region has 17 residues. The CDR3 loop reads CSARNPSGGATYNEQFF. The CDR3, as DNA: TGCAGTGCTAGAAATCCTAGCGGGGGGGCTACTTACAATGAGCAGTTCTTC.

In this sample, this clonotype turned up many times. The rearrangement links TRBV7-8 to TRBJ2-3, with D hard to call. Germline CDR1 SGHVS, CDR2 FQNEAQ. This CDR3 has 12 residues. V lost 5 bases to trimming and J lost 5 bases, with 8 bases between them. The CDR3: CASSEGRDTQYF. The CDR3 region has the DNA TGTGCCAGCAGCGAAGGGCGAGATACGCAGTATTTT.